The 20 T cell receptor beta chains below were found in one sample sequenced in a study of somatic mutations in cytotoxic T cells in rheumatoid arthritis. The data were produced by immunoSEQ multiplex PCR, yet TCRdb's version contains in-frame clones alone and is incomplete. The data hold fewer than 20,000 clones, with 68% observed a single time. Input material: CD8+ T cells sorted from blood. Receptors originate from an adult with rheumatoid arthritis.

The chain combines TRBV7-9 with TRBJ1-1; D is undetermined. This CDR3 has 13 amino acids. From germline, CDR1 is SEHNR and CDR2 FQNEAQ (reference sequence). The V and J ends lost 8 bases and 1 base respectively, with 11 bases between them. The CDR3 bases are TGTGCCAGCTGGGGTACAGAGAACACTGAAGCTTTCTTT. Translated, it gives CASWGTENTEAFF.

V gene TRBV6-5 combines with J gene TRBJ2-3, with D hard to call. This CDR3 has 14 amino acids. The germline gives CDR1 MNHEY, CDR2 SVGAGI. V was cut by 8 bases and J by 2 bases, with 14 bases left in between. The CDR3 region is CASYSGVITDTQYF. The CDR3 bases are TGTGCCAGCTATAGTGGGGTCATCACAGATACGCAGTATTTT.

The CDR3 bases are TGCGCCAGCAGCCAAGTCGCGGACGGAACCTACGAGCAGTACTTC. Amino acids: CASSQVADGTYEQYF. This sequence joins TRBV4-1 and TRBJ2-7; no firm D call. The germline V and J ends were trimmed by 1 base and 2 bases, with 12 bases remaining between them. CDR3 length: 15 amino acids. Looked up from germline, CDR1 is MGHRA and CDR2 is YSYEKL.

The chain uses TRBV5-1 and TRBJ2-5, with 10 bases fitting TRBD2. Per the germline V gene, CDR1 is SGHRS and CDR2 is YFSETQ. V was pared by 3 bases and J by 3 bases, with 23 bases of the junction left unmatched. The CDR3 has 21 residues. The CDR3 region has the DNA TGCGCCAGCAGCTGGAAACGGGACGGAGGACCGGGACTAGCGTTCGAAGAGACCCAGTACTTC. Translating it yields CASSWKRDGGPGLAFEETQYF.

The CDR3 DNA reads TGTGCCAGCAGCACTTTCGGCACAGATACGCAGTATTTT. Amino acids: CASSTFGTDTQYF. V gene TRBV9 combines with J gene TRBJ2-3; no clear D. V was shortened by 4 bases and J by 1 base, with 7 bases between the two germline ends. CDR1 and CDR2 (germline): SGDLS, YYNGEE. The CDR3 runs to 13 residues.

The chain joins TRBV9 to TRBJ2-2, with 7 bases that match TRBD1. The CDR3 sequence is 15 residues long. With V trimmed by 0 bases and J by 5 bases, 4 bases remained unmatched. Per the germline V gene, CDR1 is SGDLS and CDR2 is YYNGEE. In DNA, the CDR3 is TGTGCCAGCAGCGTAGGACAGGGTGGGACCGGGGAGCTGTTTTTT. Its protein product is CASSVGQGGTGELFF.

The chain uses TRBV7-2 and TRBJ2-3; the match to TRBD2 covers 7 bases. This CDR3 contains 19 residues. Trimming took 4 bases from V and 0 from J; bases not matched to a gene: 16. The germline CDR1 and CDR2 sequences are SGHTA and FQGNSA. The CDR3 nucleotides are TGTGCCAGCAGCTACAACCCGCTCCAGCGGGGACCTAGCACAGATACGCAGTATTTT. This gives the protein CASSYNPLQRGPSTDTQYF.

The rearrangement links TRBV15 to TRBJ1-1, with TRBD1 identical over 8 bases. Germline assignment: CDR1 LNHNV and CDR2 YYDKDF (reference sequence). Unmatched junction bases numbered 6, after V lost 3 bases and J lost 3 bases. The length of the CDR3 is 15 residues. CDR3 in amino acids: CATSSETGDDTEAFF. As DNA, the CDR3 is TGTGCCACCAGCAGCGAGACAGGGGATGACACTGAAGCTTTCTTT.

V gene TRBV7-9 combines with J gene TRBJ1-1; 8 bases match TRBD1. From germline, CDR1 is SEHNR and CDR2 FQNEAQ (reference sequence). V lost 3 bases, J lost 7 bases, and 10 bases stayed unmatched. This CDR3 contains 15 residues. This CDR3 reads CASSLTGEGRNEAFF. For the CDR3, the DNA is TGTGCCAGCAGCTTGACAGGGGAGGGCCGCAATGAAGCTTTCTTT.

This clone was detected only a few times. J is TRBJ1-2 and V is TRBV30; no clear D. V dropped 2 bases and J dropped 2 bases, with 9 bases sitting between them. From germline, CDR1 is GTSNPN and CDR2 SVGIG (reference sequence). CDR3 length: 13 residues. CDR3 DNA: TGTGCCTGGAGTACGGAGGCGAACTATGGCTACACCTTC. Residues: CAWSTEANYGYTF.

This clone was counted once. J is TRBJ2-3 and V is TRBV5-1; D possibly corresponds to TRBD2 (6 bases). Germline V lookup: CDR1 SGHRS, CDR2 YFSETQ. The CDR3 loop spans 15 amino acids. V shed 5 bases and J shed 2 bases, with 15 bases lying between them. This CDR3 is CASSGGIVNTDTQYF. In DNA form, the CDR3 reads TGCGCCAGCAGTGGGGGGATAGTAAACACAGATACGCAGTATTTT.

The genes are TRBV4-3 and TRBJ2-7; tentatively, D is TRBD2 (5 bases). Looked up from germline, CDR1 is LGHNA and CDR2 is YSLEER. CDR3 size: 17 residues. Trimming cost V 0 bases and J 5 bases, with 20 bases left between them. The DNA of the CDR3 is TGCGCCAGCAGCCAAGATTCCCTTTACATCGCCGGGGACGAGCAGTACTTC. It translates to CASSQDSLYIAGDEQYF.

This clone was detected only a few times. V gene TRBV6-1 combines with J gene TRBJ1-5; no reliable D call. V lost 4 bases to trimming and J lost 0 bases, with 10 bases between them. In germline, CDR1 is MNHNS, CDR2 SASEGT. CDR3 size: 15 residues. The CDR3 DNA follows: TGTGCCAGCAGTGTCCGGGTTAATAGCAATCAGCCCCAGCATTTT. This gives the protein CASSVRVNSNQPQHF.

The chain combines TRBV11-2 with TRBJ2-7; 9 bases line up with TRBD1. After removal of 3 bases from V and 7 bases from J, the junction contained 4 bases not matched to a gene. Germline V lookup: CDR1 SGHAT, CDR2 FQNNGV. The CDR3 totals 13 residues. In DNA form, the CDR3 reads TGTGCCAGCAGCTTTTCTGGGACAGGGGAGCAGTACTTC. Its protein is CASSFSGTGEQYF.

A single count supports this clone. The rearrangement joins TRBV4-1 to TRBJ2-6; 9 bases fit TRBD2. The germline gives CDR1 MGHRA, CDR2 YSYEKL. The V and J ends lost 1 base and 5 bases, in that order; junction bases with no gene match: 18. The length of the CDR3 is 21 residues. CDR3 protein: CASSQVSGVAGDARRANVLTF. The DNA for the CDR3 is TGCGCCAGCAGCCAAGTCAGCGGGGTAGCGGGGGACGCTCGACGGGCCAACGTCCTGACTTTC.

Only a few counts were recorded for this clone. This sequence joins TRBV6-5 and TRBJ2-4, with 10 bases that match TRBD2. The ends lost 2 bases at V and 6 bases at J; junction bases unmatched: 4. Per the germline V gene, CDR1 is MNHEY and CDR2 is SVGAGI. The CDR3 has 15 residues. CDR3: CASSYGLAGANIQYF. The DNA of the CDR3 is TGTGCCAGCAGTTACGGGCTAGCGGGGGCAAACATTCAGTACTTC.

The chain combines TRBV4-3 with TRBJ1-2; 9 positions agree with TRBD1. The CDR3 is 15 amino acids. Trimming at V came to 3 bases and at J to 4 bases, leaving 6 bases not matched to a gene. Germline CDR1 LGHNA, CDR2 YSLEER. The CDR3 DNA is TGCGCCAGCAGCCACGGGACAGGGTTTGGCTATGGCTACACCTTC. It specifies CASSHGTGFGYGYTF.

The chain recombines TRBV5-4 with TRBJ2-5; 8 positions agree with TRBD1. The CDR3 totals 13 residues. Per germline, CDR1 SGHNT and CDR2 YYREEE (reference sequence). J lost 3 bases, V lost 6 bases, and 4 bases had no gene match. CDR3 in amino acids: CASTGTGEETQYF. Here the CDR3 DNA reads TGTGCCAGCACCGGGACAGGAGAAGAGACCCAGTACTTC.

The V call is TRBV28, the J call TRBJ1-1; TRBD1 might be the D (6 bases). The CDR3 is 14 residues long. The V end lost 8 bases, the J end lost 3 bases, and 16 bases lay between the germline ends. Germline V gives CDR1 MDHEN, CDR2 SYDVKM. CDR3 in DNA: TGTGCCAGCCGGACAGACAGGTTTTACACTGAAGCTTTCTTT. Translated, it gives CASRTDRFYTEAFF.

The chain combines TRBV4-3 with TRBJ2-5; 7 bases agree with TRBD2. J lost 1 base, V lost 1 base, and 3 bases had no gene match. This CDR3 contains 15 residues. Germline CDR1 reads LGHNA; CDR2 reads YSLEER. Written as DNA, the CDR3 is TGCGCCAGCAGCCAAGGGACTAGTTCCCAAGAGACCCAGTACTTC. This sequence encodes CASSQGTSSQETQYF.